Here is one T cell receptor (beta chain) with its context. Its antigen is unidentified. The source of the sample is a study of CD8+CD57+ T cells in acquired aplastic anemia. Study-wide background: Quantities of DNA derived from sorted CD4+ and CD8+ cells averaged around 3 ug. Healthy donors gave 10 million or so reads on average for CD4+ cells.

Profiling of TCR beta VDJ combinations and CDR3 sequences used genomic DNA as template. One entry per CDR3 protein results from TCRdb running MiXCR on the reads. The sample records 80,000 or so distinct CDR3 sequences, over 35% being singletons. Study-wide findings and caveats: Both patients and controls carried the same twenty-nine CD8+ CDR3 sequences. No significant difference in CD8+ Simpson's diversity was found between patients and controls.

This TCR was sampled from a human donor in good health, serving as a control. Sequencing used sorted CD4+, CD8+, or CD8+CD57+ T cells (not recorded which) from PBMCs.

This CDR3 is CSARDPGQGNGYTF. CDR3 bases: TGCAGTGCTAGAGATCCGGGACAGGGCAATGGCTACACCTTC. The rearrangement links TRBV20-1 to TRBJ1-2; 9 nucleotides agree with TRBD1. CDR1 is DFQATT and CDR2 is SNEGSKA in the germline V gene (reference sequence). J was trimmed by 6 bases and V by 0 bases; bases with no gene match: 5. This CDR3 contains 14 residues.